This T cell receptor (beta chain) derives from a study of control samples from healthy donors and cancer patients. Here immunoSEQ multiplex PCR was the method, and the copy in TCRdb shows in-frame clones only, minus some. The profile shows 150,000 or so clones, roughly 93% of them singletons. The CDR3 length is 14 residues. The V gene's germline CDR1 is MNHEY and CDR2 SMNVEV (reference sequence). Trimming took 4 bases from V and 3 from J; bases not matched to a gene: 4. The chain couples TRBV27 to TRBJ2-7, with 9 bases fitting TRBD2. Sequenced material: blood. The sequence was obtained from a man aged 18 to 29 in good health. CDR3 loop: CASSSLAGSYEQYF. DNA for the CDR3: TGTGCCAGCAGTTCACTAGCGGGTAGCTACGAGCAGTACTTC.